This T cell receptor delta chain is from a study of Vδ1+ human thymocytes. Study conclusions and caveats: Bulk repertoire data may be misinterpreted because of unexpected Vdelta2 sequences. Highly polyclonal TRG and TRD repertoires with Gaussian CDR3 length distributions appeared in thymus. Unlike peripheral blood Vdelta1+ controls, thymic delta-chain sequences included about 20% Vdelta2 and few Vdelta3.

The CDR3 sequence is 18 residues long. V shed 2 bases and J 6 bases; nucleotides not matched to a gene: 14. Per the germline V gene, CDR1 is GEAIGNYY and CDR2 is EKD. On this clone: Its target is unknown. At the DNA level, this CDR3 is encoded by other sequences in the same sample as well.

After alphabeta T cell depletion, CD3+ Vdelta1+ Vdelta2- thymocytes were sorted. Purity of the sorted Vdelta1+ thymocytes ranged from roughly 98% to 99.6%. Sequences come from RNA converted to cDNA by reverse transcription. Pooled V-gene forward primers with one constant-region reverse primer generated the CDR3 amplicons by multiplex PCR. TCRdb repeated clone calling on the multiplex PCR reads with CATT. Here the sample spans about 55,000 delta-chain clones, more than 15% being singletons. Sequencing used Vdelta1+ gamma-delta thymocytes from the thymus. Subset specified: FACS-sorted CD3+ TCRalphabeta- TCRVdelta1+ TCRVdelta2- thymocytes. The chain links TRDV2 to TRDJ1, with TRDD3 matching 13 bases. The clonotype originates from a boy less than two years old who had congenital heart surgery. DNA of the CDR3: TGTGCCTGTGACAACACTGCCCGTACTGGGGGATACGCAAATAAACTCATCTTT. Amino acids: CACDNTARTGGYANKLIF.